A single sample gave rise to the 12 T cell receptor beta chains below, sequenced in a study of vaccination and CD4 T cells after COVID-19. Treatment described: roughly 10-day PBMC culture with coronavirus spike peptide pools or control peptides (ViraFEST assay). Sequenced with the Oncomine TCR Beta short-read assay was DNA taken from cultured CD4+ T cells. TCRdb used MiXCR to reprocess the PCR reads, holding one entry per CDR3 protein. The sample yields around 21,000 distinct CDR3 sequences, around half seen once. Antigens of these TCRs are unknown. This sample comprised CD4+ T cells from blood, cultured in vitro, obtained after SARS-CoV-2 vaccination. Source of these receptors: a human donor who had recovered from COVID-19.

The chain employs TRBV20-1 and TRBJ1-1; the D gene is possibly TRBD1 (6 bases). The length of the CDR3 is 14 residues. Germline V gene data show CDR1 as DFQATT and CDR2 as SNEGSKA (reference sequence). The V end lost 7 bases, the J end lost 0 bases, and 15 bases lay between the germline ends. CDR3 sequence reads: CSVPTGTLNTEAFF. CDR3 coding DNA: TGCAGTGTCCCGACCGGGACACTGAACACTGAAGCTTTCTTT.

The chain has TRBV19 and TRBJ1-1; no firm D call. CDR3 length: 17 residues. With 5 bases removed from V and 1 base from J, the gap between germline ends came to 20 bases. Per the germline V gene, CDR1 is LNHDA and CDR2 is SQIVND (reference sequence). The CDR3 sequence: CASSPPSGRERNTEAFF. CDR3 coding DNA: TGTGCCAGTAGTCCTCCGAGCGGACGGGAGAGGAACACTGAAGCTTTCTTT. The full variable domain, with the rest looked up from reference TRBV19 and TRBJ1-1, is DGGITQSPKYLFRKEGQNVTLSCEQNLNHDAMYWYRQDPGQGLRLIYYSQIVNDFQKGDIAEGYSVSREKKESFPLTVTSAQKNPTAFYLCASSPPSGRERNTEAFFGQGTRLTVV.

J is TRBJ1-5 and V is TRBV15, with D perhaps TRBD1 (6 bases). CDR1 LNHNV and CDR2 YYDKDF come from the germline V gene (reference sequence). The V gene lost 8 bases and the J gene lost 0 bases, with 14 bases spanning the gap. CDR3 length: 15 amino acids. The DNA for the CDR3 is TGTGCCACCGCGAGAGGACAGATTAGCAATCAGCCCCAGCATTTT. Its protein product is CATARGQISNQPQHF.

This clonotype was seen only a few times. The V gene is TRBV20-1, the J gene TRBJ1-2, with D tentatively TRBD1 (5 bases). Germline CDR1 is DFQATT and CDR2 is SNEGSKA (reference sequence). With 2 bases removed from V and 3 bases from J, the gap between germline ends came to 10 bases. There are 13 residues in the CDR3. CDR3 in amino acids: CSARQGVDYGYTF. The CDR3 coding sequence is TGCAGTGCTAGACAAGGGGTGGACTATGGCTACACCTTC.

The chain combines TRBV6-2 or TRBV6-3 with TRBJ1-1; TRBD1 agrees at 7 bases. In germline, CDR1 is MNHEY, CDR2 SVGEGT. The CDR3 consists of 15 residues. Trimming removed 6 bases from V and 2 bases from J; junction bases left unmatched: 9. Written as DNA, the CDR3 is TGTGCCAGCAGACCCCCCTGGACAGGCAACACTGAAGCTTTCTTT. This sequence encodes CASRPPWTGNTEAFF.

The rearrangement joins TRBV20-1 to TRBJ2-3, with 9 bases matching TRBD1. V was clipped by 6 bases and J by 4 bases; unmatched bases: 8. The CDR3 spans 14 residues. Germline CDR1 DFQATT, CDR2 SNEGSKA (reference sequence). The CDR3 is CSARTGQGADTQYF. Here the CDR3 DNA reads TGCAGTGCCCGAACGGGACAGGGAGCAGATACGCAGTATTTT.

The J gene is TRBJ1-6, the V gene TRBV19; 11 nucleotides match TRBD1. The V gene's germline CDR1 is LNHDA and CDR2 SQIVND (reference sequence). The CDR3 sequence is 16 residues long. V shed 2 bases, J shed 9 bases, and the junction held 6 bases outside the gene matches. Here the CDR3 DNA reads TGTGCCAGTAGTATATGGACCGGGACAGGGGGTTCACCCCTCCACTTT. Its protein product is CASSIWTGTGGSPLHF. Using reference TRBV19 and TRBJ1-6 for the parts outside the CDR3, the full variable domain is DGGITQSPKYLFRKEGQNVTLSCEQNLNHDAMYWYRQDPGQGLRLIYYSQIVNDFQKGDIAEGYSVSREKKESFPLTVTSAQKNPTAFYLCASSIWTGTGGSPLHFGNGTRLTVT.

The V gene is TRBV27, the J gene TRBJ1-6, with D possibly being TRBD1 (6 bases). Germline CDR1 reads MNHEY; CDR2 reads SMNVEV (reference sequence). This CDR3 is 16 amino acids long. Trimming left V 4 bases short and J 14 bases short, with 24 bases between. The CDR3 bases are TGTGCCAGCAGTTCCCTAATCACAGGTCTAGGGGGGTCCCTCCACTTT. Its protein product is CASSSLITGLGGSLHF.

This clonotype has only a few counts. The V and J genes are TRBV27 and TRBJ1-1; 9 nucleotides align to TRBD1. Germline lookup yields CDR1 MNHEY and CDR2 SMNVEV (reference sequence). The CDR3 runs to 14 residues. V shed 6 bases, J shed 1 base, and the junction held 3 bases outside the gene matches. The CDR3, as DNA: TGTGCCAGCAGCTACAGGGGGCAGAACACTGAAGCTTTCTTT. This codes for CASSYRGQNTEAFF.

Of note for this clonotype: The germline gene is not matched at one end of the junction; a read error may be the cause. This chain uses TRBV6-2 or TRBV6-3 with TRBJ1-5; D gene ambiguous. Germline V gene sequence: CDR1 MNHEY, CDR2 SVGEGT. CDR3 length: 14 residues. CDR3 sequence: CASSPWGSYQPQHF. Here the CDR3 DNA reads TGTGCCAGCAGCCCTTGGGGTAGCTATCAGCCCCAGCATTTT.

The chain uses TRBV6-1 and TRBJ1-2, with D possibly TRBD1 on 6 matching bases. CDR1 and CDR2 (germline): MNHNS, SASEGT. The CDR3 covers 16 residues. Trimming took off 10 bases at V and 4 bases at J, with 25 bases between the two ends. Written as DNA, the CDR3 is TGTGCCACCAAACGGAGCCCAGGGGCGCATGGCTATGGCTACACCTTC. It yields the protein CATKRSPGAHGYGYTF.

This sequence joins TRBV6-1 and TRBJ2-3, with 14 positions matching TRBD2. Germline V CDR1 and CDR2: MNHNS, SASEGT. Trimming cost V 5 bases and J 2 bases; bases outside gene matches: 3. This CDR3 has 16 residues. Here the CDR3 reads CASSRGLAGDTDTQYF. CDR3 coding DNA: TGTGCCAGCAGTAGGGGACTAGCGGGGGACACAGATACGCAGTATTTT.